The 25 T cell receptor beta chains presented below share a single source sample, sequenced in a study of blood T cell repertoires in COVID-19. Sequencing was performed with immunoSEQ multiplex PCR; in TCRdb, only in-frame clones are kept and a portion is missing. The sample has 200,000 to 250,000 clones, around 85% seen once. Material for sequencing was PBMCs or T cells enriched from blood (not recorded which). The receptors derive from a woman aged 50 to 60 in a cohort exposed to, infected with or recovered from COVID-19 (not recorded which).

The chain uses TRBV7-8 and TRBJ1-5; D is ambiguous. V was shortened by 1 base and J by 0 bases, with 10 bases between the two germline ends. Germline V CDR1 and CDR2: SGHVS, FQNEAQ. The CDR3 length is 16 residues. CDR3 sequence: CASSLVAAISNQPQHF. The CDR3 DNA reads TGTGCCAGCAGCTTAGTTGCGGCTATTAGCAATCAGCCCCAGCATTTT.

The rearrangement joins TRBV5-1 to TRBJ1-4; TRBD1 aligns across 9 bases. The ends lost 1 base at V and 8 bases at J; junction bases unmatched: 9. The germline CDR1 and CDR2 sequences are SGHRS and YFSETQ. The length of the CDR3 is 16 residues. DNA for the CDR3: TGCGCCAGCAGCTTGCTATCCGGGACAGGGAAGGAAAAACTGTTTTTT. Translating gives CASSLLSGTGKEKLFF.

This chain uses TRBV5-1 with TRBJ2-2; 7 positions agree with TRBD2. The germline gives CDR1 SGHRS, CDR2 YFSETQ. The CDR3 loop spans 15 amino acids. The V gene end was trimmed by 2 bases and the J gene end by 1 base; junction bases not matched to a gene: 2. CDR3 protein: CASSFGTMNTGELFF. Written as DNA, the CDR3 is TGCGCCAGCAGCTTTGGGACTATGAACACCGGGGAGCTGTTTTTT. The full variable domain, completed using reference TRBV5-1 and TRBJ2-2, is KAGVTQTPRYLIKTRGQQVTLSCSPISGHRSVSWYQQTPGQGLQFLFEYFSETQRNKGNFPGRFSGRQFSNSRSEMNVSTLELGDSALYLCASSFGTMNTGELFFGEGSRLTVL.

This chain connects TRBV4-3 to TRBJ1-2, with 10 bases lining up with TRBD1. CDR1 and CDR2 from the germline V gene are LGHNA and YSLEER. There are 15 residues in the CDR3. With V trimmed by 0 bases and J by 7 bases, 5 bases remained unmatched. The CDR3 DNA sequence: TGCGCCAGCAGCCAAGACAGACAGGGGGCGCGTGGCTACACCTTC. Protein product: CASSQDRQGARGYTF.

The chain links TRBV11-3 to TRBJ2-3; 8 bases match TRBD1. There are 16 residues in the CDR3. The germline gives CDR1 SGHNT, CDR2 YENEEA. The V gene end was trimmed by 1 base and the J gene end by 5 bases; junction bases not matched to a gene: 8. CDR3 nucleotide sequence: TGTGCCAGCAGCTTAGGTGGCAGGGGGCGAGGAGATACGCAGTATTTT. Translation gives CASSLGGRGRGDTQYF.

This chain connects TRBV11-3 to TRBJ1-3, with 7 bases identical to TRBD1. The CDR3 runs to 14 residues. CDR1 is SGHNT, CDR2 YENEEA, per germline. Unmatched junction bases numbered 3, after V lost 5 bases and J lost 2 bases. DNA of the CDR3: TGTGCCAGCAGCAAGACAGGGACTGGAAACACCATATATTTT. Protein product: CASSKTGTGNTIYF.

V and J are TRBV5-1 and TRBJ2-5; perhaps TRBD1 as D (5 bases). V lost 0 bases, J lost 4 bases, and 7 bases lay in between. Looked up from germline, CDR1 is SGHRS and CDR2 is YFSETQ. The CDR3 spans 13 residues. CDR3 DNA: TGCGCCAGCAGCTTGGGACAGCGAGAGACCCAGTACTTC. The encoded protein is CASSLGQRETQYF. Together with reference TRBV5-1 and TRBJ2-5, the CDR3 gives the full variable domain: KAGVTQTPRYLIKTRGQQVTLSCSPISGHRSVSWYQQTPGQGLQFLFEYFSETQRNKGNFPGRFSGRQFSNSRSEMNVSTLELGDSALYLCASSLGQRETQYFGPGTRLLVL.

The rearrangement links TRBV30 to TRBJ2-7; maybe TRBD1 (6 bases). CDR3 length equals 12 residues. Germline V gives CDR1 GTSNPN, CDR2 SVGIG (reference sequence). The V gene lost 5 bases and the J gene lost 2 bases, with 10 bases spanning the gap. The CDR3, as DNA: TGTGCCTGGGGGACACTAGCCTACGAGCAGTACTTC. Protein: CAWGTLAYEQYF.

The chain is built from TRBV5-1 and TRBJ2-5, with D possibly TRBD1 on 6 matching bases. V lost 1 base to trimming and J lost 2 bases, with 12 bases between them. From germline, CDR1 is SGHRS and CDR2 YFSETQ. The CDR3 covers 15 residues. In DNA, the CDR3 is TGCGCCAGCAGCTTGACCGGGACAATGCAAGAGACCCAGTACTTC. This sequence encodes CASSLTGTMQETQYF. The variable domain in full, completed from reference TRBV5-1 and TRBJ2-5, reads KAGVTQTPRYLIKTRGQQVTLSCSPISGHRSVSWYQQTPGQGLQFLFEYFSETQRNKGNFPGRFSGRQFSNSRSEMNVSTLELGDSALYLCASSLTGTMQETQYFGPGTRLLVL.

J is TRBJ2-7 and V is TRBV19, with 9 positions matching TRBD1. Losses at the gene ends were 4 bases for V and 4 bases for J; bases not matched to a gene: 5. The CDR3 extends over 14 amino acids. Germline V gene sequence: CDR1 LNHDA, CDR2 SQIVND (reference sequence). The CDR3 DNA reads TGTGCCAGTAGTACCCAACAGGGGGCGTACGAGCAGTACTTC. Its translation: CASSTQQGAYEQYF.

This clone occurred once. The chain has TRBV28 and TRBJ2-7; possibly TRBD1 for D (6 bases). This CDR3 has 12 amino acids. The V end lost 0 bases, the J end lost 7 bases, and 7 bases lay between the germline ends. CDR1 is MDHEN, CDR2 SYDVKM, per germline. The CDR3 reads CASSLWGAEQYF. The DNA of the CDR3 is TGTGCCAGCAGTTTATGGGGGGCTGAGCAGTACTTC.

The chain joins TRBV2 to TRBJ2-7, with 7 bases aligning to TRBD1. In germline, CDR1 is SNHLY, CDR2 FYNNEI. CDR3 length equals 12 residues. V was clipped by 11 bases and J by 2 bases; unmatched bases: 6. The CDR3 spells CAGGQTPYEQYF. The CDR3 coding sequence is TGTGCCGGGGGACAGACCCCCTACGAGCAGTACTTC.

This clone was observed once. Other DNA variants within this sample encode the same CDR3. CDR3 in DNA: TGTGCCAGTAGTATCAGGGGGGCTAACTATGGCTACACCTTC. As protein: CASSIRGANYGYTF. The chain uses TRBV19 and TRBJ1-2; 7 bases agree with TRBD1. The V gene end was trimmed by 3 bases and the J gene end by 0 bases; junction bases not matched to a gene: 1. Per the germline V gene, CDR1 is LNHDA and CDR2 is SQIVND (reference sequence). This CDR3 comprises 14 residues.

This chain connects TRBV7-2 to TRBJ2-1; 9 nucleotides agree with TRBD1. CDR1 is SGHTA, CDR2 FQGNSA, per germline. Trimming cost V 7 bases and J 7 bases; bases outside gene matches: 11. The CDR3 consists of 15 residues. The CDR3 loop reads CASTNPGTGRNEQFF. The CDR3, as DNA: TGTGCCAGCACGAACCCAGGGACAGGGCGAAATGAGCAGTTCTTC.

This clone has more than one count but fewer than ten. CDR3 sequence (DNA): TGTGCCTGGGAGAAACTGTCGGGTACTGAAGCTTTCTTT. This encodes CAWEKLSGTEAFF. The genes are TRBV30 and TRBJ1-1, with D unclear. The germline CDR1 and CDR2 sequences are GTSNPN and SVGIG (reference sequence). Trimming removed 5 bases at V and 5 bases at J, with 15 bases between. This CDR3 has 13 residues.

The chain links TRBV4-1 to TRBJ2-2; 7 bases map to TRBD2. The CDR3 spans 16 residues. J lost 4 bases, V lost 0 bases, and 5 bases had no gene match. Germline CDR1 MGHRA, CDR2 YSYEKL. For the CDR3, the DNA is TGCGCCAGCAGCCAAGAAGCAGGACTAGGCACCGGGGAGCTGTTTTTT. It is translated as CASSQEAGLGTGELFF.

Here the CDR3 DNA reads TGCAGCGTTGCAGGGCGCGGAAATCAGCCCCAGCATTTT. Its translation: CSVAGRGNQPQHF. The genes are TRBV29-1 and TRBJ1-5, with a possible D match to TRBD1 (5 bases). Germline lookup yields CDR1 SQVTM and CDR2 ANQGSEA. CDR3 length equals 13 residues. V lost 4 bases, J lost 4 bases, and 11 bases lay in between.

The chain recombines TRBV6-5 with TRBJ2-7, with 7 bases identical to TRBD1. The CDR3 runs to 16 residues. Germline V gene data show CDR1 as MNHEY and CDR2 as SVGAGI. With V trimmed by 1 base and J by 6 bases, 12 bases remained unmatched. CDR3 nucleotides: TGTGCCAGCAGTTACTGGAGAGGAAACAGGGGATCCGAGCAGTACTTC. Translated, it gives CASSYWRGNRGSEQYF.

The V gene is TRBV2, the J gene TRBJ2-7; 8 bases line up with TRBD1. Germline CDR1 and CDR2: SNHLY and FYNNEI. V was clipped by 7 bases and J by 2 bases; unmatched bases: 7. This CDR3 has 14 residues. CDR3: CASTPGTGTYEQYF. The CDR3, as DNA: TGTGCCAGCACCCCCGGGACAGGTACCTACGAGCAGTACTTC. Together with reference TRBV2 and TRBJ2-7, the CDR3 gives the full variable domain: EPEVTQTPSHQVTQMGQEVILRCVPISNHLYFYWYRQILGQKVEFLVSFYNNEISEKSEIFDDQFSVERPDGSNFTLKIRSTKLEDSAMYFCASTPGTGTYEQYFGPGTRLTVT.

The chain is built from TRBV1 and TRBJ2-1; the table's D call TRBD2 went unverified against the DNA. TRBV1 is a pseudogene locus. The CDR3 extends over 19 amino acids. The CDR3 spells CTSSQGGSGGTSFNNEQFF. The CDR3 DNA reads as TGCACCAGCAGCCAAGGTGGTAGCGGGGGAACAAGCTTTAACAATGAGCAGTTCTTC.

The CDR3 DNA follows: TGTGCCAGCACAAAACCCGGGGGAAGAGTTGAAAAACTGTTTTTT. Residues: CASTKPGGRVEKLFF. This sequence joins TRBV6-6 and TRBJ1-4, with a weak D call TRBD1 (5 bases). Germline V gives CDR1 MNHNY, CDR2 SVGAGI (reference sequence). The V and J ends lost 7 bases and 7 bases respectively, with 19 bases between them. The CDR3 is 15 residues long.

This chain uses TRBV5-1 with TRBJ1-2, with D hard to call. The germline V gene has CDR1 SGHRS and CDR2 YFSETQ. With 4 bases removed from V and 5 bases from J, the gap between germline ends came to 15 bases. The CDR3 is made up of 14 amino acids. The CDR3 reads CASSPVLEGYGYTF. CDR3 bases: TGCGCCAGCAGCCCGGTTCTAGAGGGTTATGGCTACACCTTC.

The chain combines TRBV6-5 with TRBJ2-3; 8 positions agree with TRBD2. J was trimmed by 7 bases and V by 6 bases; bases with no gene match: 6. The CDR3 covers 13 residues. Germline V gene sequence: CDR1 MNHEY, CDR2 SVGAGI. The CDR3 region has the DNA TGTGCCAGCAGAGCGCGGGGGGCGCATACGCAGTATTTT. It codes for CASRARGAHTQYF.

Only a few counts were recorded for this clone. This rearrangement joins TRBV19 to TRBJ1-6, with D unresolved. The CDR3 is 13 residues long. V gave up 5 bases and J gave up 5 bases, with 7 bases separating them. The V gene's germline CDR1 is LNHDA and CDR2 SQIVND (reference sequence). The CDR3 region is CASSQINNSPLHF. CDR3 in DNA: TGTGCCAGTAGTCAGATTAATAATTCACCCCTCCACTTT.

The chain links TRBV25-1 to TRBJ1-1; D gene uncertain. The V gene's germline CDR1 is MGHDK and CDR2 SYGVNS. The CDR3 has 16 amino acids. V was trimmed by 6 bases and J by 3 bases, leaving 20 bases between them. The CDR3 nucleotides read TGTGCCAGCAGCGACTATCGAGGAACTACTTACACTGAAGCTTTCTTT. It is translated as CASSDYRGTTYTEAFF.